One and the same sample provided the 19 T cell receptor beta chains below, sequenced in a study of monozygotic twins with inflammatory bowel disease. TCRdb reanalyzed the 5' RACE reads and collapses them to one entry per CDR3 protein, without DNA. Its clone listing holds approximately 300,000 distinct CDR3 sequences. Sequencing input: blood. The origin of the receptors is a human donor with ulcerative colitis or Crohn's disease, or a healthy co-twin of an affected twin (not recorded which).

This chain links TRBV29-1 with TRBJ2-5; TCRdb returns TRBD1, unconfirmable since there is no DNA. CDR3 length: 13 residues. Germline-derived CDR1 and CDR2 are SQVTM and ANQGSEA. This CDR3 reads CSLRTGIVETQYF. Full variable domain (remainder filled in from reference TRBV29-1 and TRBJ2-5): SAVISQKPSRDICQRGTSLTIQCQVDSQVTMMFWYRQQPGQSLTLIATANQGSEATYESGFVIDKFPISRPNLTFSTLTVSNMSPEDSSIYLCSLRTGIVETQYFGPGTRLLVL.

This sequence joins TRBV19 and TRBJ2-1; TCRdb's D call, TRBD2, is unchecked because there is no DNA. Germline V gives CDR1 LNHDA, CDR2 SQIVND (reference sequence). This CDR3 comprises 15 residues. CDR3 amino acids: CASSPLAGLYNEQFF.

The CDR3 sequence: CASSQGGPRPNNEQFF. V usage is TRBV4-3 and J usage is TRBJ2-1; TCRdb indicates TRBD2, and absent DNA this call remains unverified. This CDR3 is built from 16 residues. The germline CDR1 and CDR2 sequences are LGHNA and YSLEER.

J is TRBJ2-1 and V is TRBV7-2; there is no DNA to check the TCRdb D call of TRBD2. Germline CDR1 is SGHTA and CDR2 is FQGNSA. The CDR3 is 15 amino acids. The CDR3 reads CASSLRTSGTNEQFF.

The V call is TRBV7-7, the J call TRBJ2-1; checking the TCRdb D call of TRBD2 is not possible without DNA. The CDR3 runs to 15 residues. Looked up from germline, CDR1 is SSHAT and CDR2 is FNYEAQ (reference sequence). CDR3 sequence: CASSLRVGTYNEQFF.

The chain carries TRBV6-2 or TRBV6-3 and TRBJ2-1; TCRdb's D call, TRBD1, is unchecked because there is no DNA. The CDR3 loop spans 15 amino acids. From germline, CDR1 is MNHEY and CDR2 SVGEGT. CDR3 amino acids: CASSSGRARLHEQFF.

This chain links TRBV27 with TRBJ2-2. CDR1 and CDR2 (germline): MNHEY, SMNVEV (reference sequence). The CDR3 is made up of 13 amino acids. This chain's CDR3 is CASSVLFPGELFF.

J is TRBJ2-7 and V is TRBV12-3 or TRBV12-4. The CDR3 sequence is 12 residues long. The chain's CDR3 is CASSLYIYERYF.

The rearrangement joins TRBV11-2 to TRBJ2-1; TCRdb selects TRBD2, and the lack of DNA leaves this call unchecked. The CDR3 is 14 residues long. Germline CDR1 is SGHAT and CDR2 is FQNNGV. CDR3 region: CASSGTSGNNEQFF.

This chain links TRBV7-2 with TRBJ2-5. In germline, CDR1 is SGHTA, CDR2 FQGNSA. There are 14 residues in the CDR3. The CDR3: CASSLGLSQETQYF.

This CDR3 reads CASSLALTRNTEAFF. This chain joins TRBV11-2 and TRBJ1-1. The germline gives CDR1 SGHAT, CDR2 FQNNGV. The length of the CDR3 is 15 residues.

The CDR3 here is CASSDLGQLTEAFF. V gene TRBV10-2 combines with J gene TRBJ1-1; TCRdb selects TRBD1, and the lack of DNA leaves this call unchecked. The CDR3 totals 14 residues. Germline CDR1 reads WSHSY; CDR2 reads SAAADI.

The V and J genes are TRBV23-1 and TRBJ1-6. TRBV23-1 falls under the ORF class, with uncertain function. The CDR3 is 12 residues long. The CDR3 is CASSSFASPLHF.

The rearrangement links TRBV6-1 to TRBJ1-1; there is no DNA to check the TCRdb D call of TRBD1. The CDR3 consists of 16 residues. CDR1 MNHNS and CDR2 SASEGT come from the germline V gene. CDR3 in amino acids: CASSLSGGGIVTEAFF.

The V and J genes are TRBV20-1 and TRBJ2-1; with no DNA, the TCRdb D assignment of TRBD1 cannot be verified. The CDR3 is 14 residues long. CDR1 is DFQATT, CDR2 SNEGSKA, per germline (reference sequence). This CDR3 is CSAVGTGDYNEQFF.

J is TRBJ1-6 and V is TRBV5-1; TCRdb lists TRBD1, though no DNA is available to test this call. The CDR3 runs to 16 residues. Per germline, CDR1 SGHRS and CDR2 YFSETQ. The CDR3 protein is CASSSRTGTQNSPLHF.

The chain employs TRBV18 and TRBJ2-1. Germline values: CDR1 KGHSH, CDR2 LQKENI. There are 15 residues in the CDR3. The CDR3 here is CASSRIESSYNEQFF.

The V call is TRBV5-4, the J call TRBJ2-5; the D gene TCRdb calls, TRBD1, cannot be checked with no DNA. Germline CDR1 is SGHNT and CDR2 is YYREEE (reference sequence). This CDR3 has 16 amino acids. This CDR3 is CASSTPTQGGRETQYF. Using reference TRBV5-4 and TRBJ2-5 for the parts outside the CDR3, the full variable domain is ETGVTQSPTHLIKTRGQQVTLRCSSQSGHNTVSWYQQALGQGPQFIFQYYREEENGRGNFPPRFSGLQFPNYSSELNVNALELDDSALYLCASSTPTQGGRETQYFGPGTRLLVL.

The chain employs TRBV5-1 and TRBJ2-5. Germline values: CDR1 SGHRS, CDR2 YFSETQ. The length of the CDR3 is 15 residues. The CDR3 reads CASSHHQEAQETQYF.